These 2 T cell receptor beta chains share one sample of origin, sequenced in a study of T cells in Graves' hyperthyroidism and ophthalmopathy. Using RNA transcripts as the source, TCR beta CDR3 regions were amplified. First-round RT-PCR with HTBI primers amplified the TCR CDR3 region. Using its own MiXCR run on the multiplex PCR reads, TCRdb lists one record per CDR3 protein. In the table there are fewer than 500,000 distinct CDR3 sequences, roughly 15% of which are singletons. Sequenced input: blood. The receptor set was obtained from a woman aged 30 to 39 with Graves' ophthalmopathy.

The rearrangement joins TRBV10-3 to TRBJ2-3; D possibly corresponds to TRBD1 (6 bases). V lost 7 bases to trimming and J lost 0 bases, with 14 bases between them. CDR1 and CDR2 (germline): ENHRY, SYGVKD. The CDR3 covers 15 residues. The CDR3 reads CAINRDGVSTDTQYF. The DNA of the CDR3 is TGTGCCATCAACAGGGACGGAGTTAGCACAGATACGCAGTATTTT.

The sample holds many counts of this clonotype. J is TRBJ1-2 and V is TRBV3-1; 8 positions match TRBD1. This CDR3 is built from 12 residues. The V segment lost 6 bases and the J segment 6 bases; nucleotides outside the gene matches: 3. From germline, CDR1 is LGHDT and CDR2 YNNKEL (reference sequence). The CDR3 spells CASRTGADGYTF. DNA for the CDR3: TGTGCCAGCAGGACAGGGGCGGATGGCTACACCTTC.